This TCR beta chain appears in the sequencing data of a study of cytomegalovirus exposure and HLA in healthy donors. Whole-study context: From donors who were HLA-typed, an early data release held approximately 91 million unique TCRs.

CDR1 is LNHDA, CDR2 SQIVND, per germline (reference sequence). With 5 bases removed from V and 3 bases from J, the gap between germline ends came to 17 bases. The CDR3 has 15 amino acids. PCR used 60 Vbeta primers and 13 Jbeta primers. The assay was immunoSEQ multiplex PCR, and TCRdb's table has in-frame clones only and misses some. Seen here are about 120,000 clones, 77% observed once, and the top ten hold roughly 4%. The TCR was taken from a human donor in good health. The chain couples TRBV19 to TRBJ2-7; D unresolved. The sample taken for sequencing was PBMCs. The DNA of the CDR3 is TGTGCCAGTAGTTCAAATCTAGGCTTTAGCTACGAGCAGTACTTC. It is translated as CASSSNLGFSYEQYF. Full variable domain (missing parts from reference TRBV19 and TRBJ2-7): DGGITQSPKYLFRKEGQNVTLSCEQNLNHDAMYWYRQDPGQGLRLIYYSQIVNDFQKGDIAEGYSVSREKKESFPLTVTSAQKNPTAFYLCASSSNLGFSYEQYFGPGTRLTVT.